What follows are 27 T cell receptor beta chains derived from one specimen sequenced in a study of T-cell reconstitution after alpha-beta-depleted transplantation in children. Researchers prepared the TCRbeta library using unique molecular identifiers, the study reports. TCRdb re-analysed the PCR reads in MiXCR, keeping a single row per CDR3 protein. The data show some 200,000 distinct CDR3 sequences, about 8.2% seen once. This sample comprised PBMCs, mostly from graft donor cells, obtained 360 days after TCRalphabeta/CD19-depleted stem cell transplant. The receptors derive from a male patient between 2 and 9 years old who had a stem cell transplant for acute myeloid leukemia, so the T cells may come from the graft donor.

The V and J genes are TRBV4-2 and TRBJ2-3; tentatively, D is TRBD1 (7 bases). Trimming left V 1 base short and J 3 bases short, with 11 bases between. The CDR3 has 15 residues. From germline, CDR1 is LGHNA and CDR2 YNFKEQ. The CDR3 nucleotides are TGTGCCAGCAGCCAAGGCTCAGGGGGGACAGATACGCAGTATTTT. Its protein product is CASSQGSGGTDTQYF.

This clonotype has ten or more counts. This chain joins TRBV10-3 and TRBJ2-7; 9 bases align to TRBD2. V lost 3 bases, J lost 1 base, and 4 bases stayed unmatched. Germline loops: CDR1 ENHRY, CDR2 SYGVKD. CDR3 size: 15 residues. CDR3 in DNA: TGTGCCATCAGTGACGGGCTAGCGGGATCCTACGAGCAGTACTTC. Translation gives CAISDGLAGSYEQYF.

This clonotype has only a few counts. The J gene is TRBJ2-2, the V gene TRBV4-3, with unresolved D. The CDR3 sequence is 14 residues long. The V end lost 2 bases, the J end lost 4 bases, and 8 bases lay between the germline ends. The germline V gene has CDR1 LGHNA and CDR2 YSLEER. Here the CDR3 reads CASSQTSLTGELFF. CDR3 sequence (DNA): TGCGCCAGCAGCCAAACCTCACTCACCGGGGAGCTGTTTTTT.

The V gene is TRBV2, the J gene TRBJ2-1; TRBD1 or TRBD2 may be the D gene (7 bases each). CDR1 and CDR2 (germline): SNHLY, FYNNEI. The CDR3 sequence is 19 residues long. V was pared by 8 bases and J by 0 bases, with 26 bases between. CDR3 residues: CASCLARGGQSTSYNEQFF. The CDR3, as DNA: TGTGCCAGCTGTTTAGCCCGCGGGGGACAGTCCACCTCCTACAATGAGCAGTTCTTC.

This clonotype was recorded at least ten times. The chain combines TRBV28 with TRBJ1-2, with 10 bases lining up with TRBD1. The CDR3 loop spans 12 amino acids. V lost 3 bases, J lost 8 bases, and 0 bases stayed unmatched. The germline gives CDR1 MDHEN, CDR2 SYDVKM. The CDR3, as DNA: TGTGCCAGCAGTTTGGACAGGGGGGGCTACACCTTC. Its translation: CASSLDRGGYTF.

V gene TRBV6-6 combines with J gene TRBJ2-7; 7 bases line up with TRBD1. The V gene end was trimmed by 5 bases and the J gene end by 5 bases; junction bases not matched to a gene: 6. Germline-derived CDR1 and CDR2 are MNHNY and SVGAGI (reference sequence). This CDR3 spans 13 amino acids. The DNA for the CDR3 is TGTGCCAGCAGTAAGAATGACAGGGACGAGCAGTACTTC. Translation: CASSKNDRDEQYF.

This chain uses TRBV4-2 with TRBJ2-1; 12 positions match TRBD2. Germline CDR1 LGHNA, CDR2 YNFKEQ. This CDR3 contains 16 residues. The junction had 3 bases not matched to a gene; V was cut back by 0 bases and J by 6 bases. The CDR3 nucleotides are TGTGCCAGCAGCCAAGACGCTAGCGGGAGGGTCAATGAGCAGTTCTTC. It codes for CASSQDASGRVNEQFF.

V gene TRBV29-1 combines with J gene TRBJ1-5; D is perhaps TRBD1 (5 bases). Germline values: CDR1 SQVTM, CDR2 ANQGSEA. This CDR3 has 13 amino acids. V was clipped by 5 bases and J by 1 base, with 9 bases between them. The CDR3 protein is CSVSGQSNQPQHF. The CDR3 nucleotides are TGCAGCGTTTCCGGACAAAGCAATCAGCCCCAGCATTTT.

A few counts support this clonotype. The rearrangement links TRBV29-1 to TRBJ2-5; 9 bases align to TRBD1. V shed 8 bases and J 3 bases; nucleotides not matched to a gene: 13. This CDR3 is 15 amino acids long. Germline V gene sequence: CDR1 SQVTM, CDR2 ANQGSEA. The CDR3 nucleotides are TGCAGCTCGGAGGGGGGACAGGGCTTCGAAGAGACCCAGTACTTC. Its protein is CSSEGGQGFEETQYF.

This clonotype was detected a few times. This sequence joins TRBV20-1 and TRBJ1-1; no definite D call. Germline assignment: CDR1 DFQATT and CDR2 SNEGSKA (reference sequence). CDR3 length: 15 residues. Trimming cost V 5 bases and J 0 bases, with 16 bases left between them. Written as DNA, the CDR3 is TGCAGTGCTCCCCGCCACCCGTTCCTGAACACTGAAGCTTTCTTT. Its translation is CSAPRHPFLNTEAFF.

The rearrangement links TRBV2 to TRBJ2-7, with D possibly TRBD2 on 5 matching bases. The CDR3 is made up of 14 amino acids. Trimming took 7 bases from V and 2 from J, leaving 15 bases between them. Germline CDR1 and CDR2: SNHLY and FYNNEI. This CDR3 is CASIFKDGTYEQYF. The CDR3 DNA sequence: TGTGCCAGCATCTTTAAGGACGGGACCTACGAGCAGTACTTC.

This clonotype was found many times. V is TRBV7-3 and J is TRBJ2-5, with 12 bases identical to TRBD1. V dropped 5 bases and J dropped 5; count of bases not matched to a gene: 6. The CDR3 spans 15 residues. Per the germline V gene, CDR1 is SGHTA and CDR2 is FQGTGA. The CDR3 coding sequence is TGTGCCAGCAGCCAGGGACAGGGGGCGTGGGAGACCCAGTACTTC. Its protein product is CASSQGQGAWETQYF.

At least ten counts were recorded for this clonotype. The rearrangement joins TRBV6-2 or TRBV6-3 to TRBJ1-4; D unclear. The germline gives CDR1 MNHEY, CDR2 SVGEGT. V shed 11 bases and J shed 10 bases, with 20 bases lying between them. The CDR3 runs 13 residues. This CDR3 is CAGSDGGRRKLFF. CDR3 coding DNA: TGTGCCGGATCAGACGGAGGGAGACGAAAACTGTTTTTT.

Many counts were recorded for this clonotype. The chain uses TRBV5-1 and TRBJ2-3; tentatively, D is TRBD1 or TRBD2 (5 bases each). Germline V gene sequence: CDR1 SGHRS, CDR2 YFSETQ. The CDR3 spans 16 residues. The germline V and J ends were trimmed by 6 bases and 1 base, with 18 bases remaining between them. CDR3 in amino acids: CASTHRGDRRTDTQYF. The CDR3 region has the DNA TGCGCCAGCACCCACCGAGGGGATCGTCGCACAGATACGCAGTATTTT.

V usage is TRBV18 and J usage is TRBJ2-7; 8 bases are shared with TRBD1. V trimming: 3 bases; J trimming: 3 bases; junction bases outside the gene matches: 7. Germline CDR1 reads KGHSH; CDR2 reads LQKENI. The CDR3 has 15 residues. The CDR3 is CASSPGQAGVYEQYV. Written as DNA, the CDR3 is TGTGCCAGCTCACCGGGACAGGCCGGGGTCTACGAGCAGTACGTC.

The rearrangement joins TRBV20-1 to TRBJ1-2; D remains ambiguous. The V and J ends lost 5 bases and 0 bases respectively, with 19 bases between them. The CDR3 totals 16 residues. From germline, CDR1 is DFQATT and CDR2 SNEGSKA (reference sequence). The CDR3: CSAYRLPIGSNYGYTF. The CDR3 DNA reads as TGCAGTGCTTATAGGCTGCCCATAGGATCTAACTATGGCTACACCTTC.

This rearrangement joins TRBV19 to TRBJ2-1; 13 positions match TRBD2. Germline CDR1 is LNHDA and CDR2 is SQIVND (reference sequence). The CDR3 totals 14 residues. The J segment lost 11 bases and the V segment lost 4 bases, leaving 5 bases of the junction unmatched. CDR3: CASSNPGLAGQQFF. The CDR3 bases are TGTGCCAGTAGTAACCCGGGACTAGCGGGACAGCAGTTCTTC.

The V gene is TRBV29-1, the J gene TRBJ1-1, with 10 bases aligning to TRBD1. This CDR3 region has 14 residues. The germline CDR1 and CDR2 sequences are SQVTM and ANQGSEA. Trimming took 7 bases from V and 1 from J; bases not matched to a gene: 6. The CDR3 DNA is TGCAGCGCCCCGGGACAGGGGCGGAACACTGAAGCTTTCTTT. Translating it yields CSAPGQGRNTEAFF. Filled out from reference TRBV29-1 and TRBJ1-1, the complete variable domain reads SAVISQKPSRDICQRGTSLTIQCQVDSQVTMMFWYRQQPGQSLTLIATANQGSEATYESGFVIDKFPISRPNLTFSTLTVSNMSPEDSSIYLCSAPGQGRNTEAFFGQGTRLTVV.

A few counts support this clonotype. The chain links TRBV12-3 or TRBV12-4 to TRBJ1-1; TRBD1 matches at 12 bases. The length of the CDR3 is 16 residues. The junction had 8 bases not matched to a gene; V was cut back by 3 bases and J by 6 bases. CDR3: CASSFAGTGGQAEAFF. The CDR3 nucleotides are TGTGCCAGCAGTTTCGCCGGGACAGGGGGCCAGGCTGAAGCTTTCTTT.

This clonotype was seen at least ten times. The chain joins TRBV5-1 to TRBJ2-1, with TRBD2 matching 10 bases. Germline loops: CDR1 SGHRS, CDR2 YFSETQ. The CDR3 runs to 14 residues. After removal of 8 bases from V and 8 bases from J, the junction contained 10 bases not matched to a gene. The CDR3 spells CASHPGTSVDEQFF. In DNA form, the CDR3 reads TGCGCCAGTCACCCCGGGACTAGCGTCGATGAGCAGTTCTTC.

This clonotype turned up a few times. The V gene is TRBV5-1, the J gene TRBJ2-2, with 8 positions matching TRBD1. V lost 0 bases, J lost 4 bases, and 2 bases stayed unmatched. The CDR3 has 15 amino acids. Germline CDR1 reads SGHRS; CDR2 reads YFSETQ. CDR3 coding DNA: TGCGCCAGCAGCTTGGGGGACAGGAGCACCGGGGAGCTGTTTTTT. Its translation is CASSLGDRSTGELFF.

The CDR3 spells CASSFNGANEKLFF. Here the CDR3 DNA reads TGTGCCAGCAGCTTCAACGGGGCTAATGAAAAACTGTTTTTT. This chain connects TRBV7-2 to TRBJ1-4; D remains ambiguous. The CDR3 totals 14 residues. Germline CDR1 reads SGHTA; CDR2 reads FQGNSA. The V end was cut by 3 bases, the J end by 3 bases, with 8 bases between.

The chain uses TRBV28 and TRBJ1-2; D unresolved. Deletions cut 3 bases from V and 3 bases from J, with 5 bases between. Germline lookup yields CDR1 MDHEN and CDR2 SYDVKM. The CDR3 loop spans 12 amino acids. The CDR3: CASSFVHYGYTF. CDR3 nucleotide sequence: TGTGCCAGCAGTTTTGTCCACTATGGCTACACCTTC.

This chain joins TRBV4-1 and TRBJ2-1, with 9 bases fitting TRBD2. The CDR3 is made up of 15 amino acids. CDR1 MGHRA and CDR2 YSYEKL come from the germline V gene. With 1 base clipped from V and 13 bases from J, the junction kept 11 bases outside the gene matches. The DNA for the CDR3 is TGCGCCAGCAGCCAAGCAGTTCTAGCGGGAATGGAACAGTTCTTC. Translating gives CASSQAVLAGMEQFF.

This clonotype was counted at least ten times. V and J are TRBV6-5 and TRBJ2-2; a possible D gene is TRBD2 (7 bases). Per the germline V gene, CDR1 is MNHEY and CDR2 is SVGAGI. This CDR3 region has 19 residues. The ends were cut back, 2 bases at V and 3 bases at J, with 22 bases in the middle. CDR3 sequence (DNA): TGTGCCAGCAGTTACGACCTAAGGGGGGGGTCTAAAGACACCGGGGAGCTGTTTTTT. This sequence encodes CASSYDLRGGSKDTGELFF.

This clonotype was recorded at least ten times. The rearrangement joins TRBV4-3 to TRBJ2-7, with 7 bases lining up with TRBD2. The CDR3 totals 15 residues. V was pared by 1 base and J by 2 bases, with 5 bases of the junction left unmatched. Per germline, CDR1 LGHNA and CDR2 YSLEER. The CDR3 DNA follows: TGCGCCAGCAGCCAAGGAAGTGGGGGGGCCTACGAGCAGTACTTC. Translation gives CASSQGSGGAYEQYF.

The gene calls are TRBV5-1 and TRBJ1-3; maybe TRBD1 (6 bases). The CDR3 length is 14 residues. Looked up from germline, CDR1 is SGHRS and CDR2 is YFSETQ. The V gene lost 4 bases and the J gene lost 8 bases, with 16 bases spanning the gap. The CDR3 region is CASSPGGPADTIYF. The CDR3 bases are TGCGCCAGCAGCCCCGGGGGGCCGGCGGACACCATATATTTT.